This T cell receptor beta chain was documented in a study of blood T cell repertoires in COVID-19. Study-level information: Spain, Italy and the United States supplied samples that represented acute and convalescent COVID-19. The cDNA or gDNA used as material had been derived from T cells, B-cell-depleted T cells, or PBMCs.

The method was immunoSEQ multiplex PCR; TCRdb's version includes in-frame clones alone and lacks a portion of them. Of 85,000 to 95,000 clones in the sample, 65% to 90% were seen once. This CDR3 has 12 residues. V trimming: 6 bases; J trimming: 4 bases; junction bases outside the gene matches: 1. The V and J genes are TRBV12-3 or TRBV12-4 and TRBJ2-7; 9 bases fit TRBD1. Sequencing input: peripheral blood. The sequence derives from an elderly woman with acute or convalescent COVID-19. The DNA for the CDR3 is TGTGCCAGCAGCGGACAGGGGTACGAGCAGTACTTC. This codes for CASSGQGYEQYF.